A single T cell receptor (beta chain) is shown here with its context. Some clones are missing from TCRdb's copy, which holds only in-frame ones; the method was immunoSEQ multiplex PCR. This sample yields a few hundred thousand clones, of which around 86% are seen a single time; more than 7% belongs to the top ten. This specimen comes from a study of blood T cell repertoires in COVID-19. The clonotype comes from a man aged 25-45 years in a cohort exposed to, infected with or recovered from COVID-19 (not recorded which). What was sequenced was PBMCs or T cells enriched from blood (not recorded which).

The CDR3, as DNA: TGCAGCGCTACGACTGAAACAGGGGCTGGGGCCAACGTCCTGACTTTC. As protein: CSATTETGAGANVLTF. The chain carries TRBV29-1 and TRBJ2-6, with TRBD1 matching over 7 bases. The CDR3 is 16 amino acids. Germline values: CDR1 SQVTM, CDR2 ANQGSEA. V was pared by 7 bases and J by 2 bases, with 11 bases of the junction left unmatched. The full variable domain, in which reference TRBV29-1 and TRBJ2-6 provide the parts outside the CDR3, is SAVISQKPSRDICQRGTSLTIQCQVDSQVTMMFWYRQQPGQSLTLIATANQGSEATYESGFVIDKFPISRPNLTFSTLTVSNMSPEDSSIYLCSATTETGAGANVLTFGAGSRLTVL.